This paragraph reports one T cell receptor beta chain. What it binds is unknown. The data were obtained in a study of regulatory T cells in long-lasting Graves disease. Time point reported: persistent/refractory GD, antithyroid drugs over 5 years with positive TRAb. The TCR library used RNA extracted from PBMCs. With V trimmed by 3 bases and J by 4 bases, 18 bases remained unmatched. Germline CDR1 reads SGDLS; CDR2 reads YYNGEE. The CDR3 contains 19 residues. Assembly of TCR beta libraries relied on iRepertoire HTBI primers together with Arm-PCR of CDR3 regions. Per the study methods: Taken together, the samples had 62 TRBV and approximately 15 TRBJ segments identified. A single record per CDR3 protein comes from TCRdb applying MiXCR to the multiplex PCR reads. The V and J calls reflect TCRdb's pipeline rather than the authors' work. The sample lists around 430,000 distinct CDR3 sequences, 20% to 25% seen once, with approximately 14% in the top ten.

Study observations and caveats: Persistent Graves' patients showed reduced TCR diversity versus newly diagnosed patients.

The chain has TRBV9 and TRBJ2-5; 10 bases fit TRBD2. The sequencing used peripheral blood mononuclear cells (PBMCs), collected when the disease was refractory, from a patient treated with antithyroid drugs. The clonotype originates from a female donor with Graves disease. The CDR3 sequence: CASSATGTLAGAKGETQYF. In DNA, the CDR3 is TGTGCCAGCAGCGCAACTGGAACGCTAGCGGGGGCAAAGGGAGAGACCCAGTACTTC.